The 30 T cell receptor beta chains in this list originate from one sample, sequenced in a study of blood T cell repertoires in COVID-19. The assay was immunoSEQ multiplex PCR, and TCRdb's table has in-frame clones only and misses some. The sample shows 45,000 to 55,000 clones, roughly two thirds of them seen only once. Sequenced material: peripheral blood. These receptors originate from a woman in her 70s with acute or convalescent COVID-19.

This chain connects TRBV5-5 to TRBJ2-7, with 8 bases fitting TRBD2. Germline V gives CDR1 SGHKS, CDR2 YYEKEE (reference sequence). This CDR3 comprises 14 residues. V lost 3 bases and J lost 2; bases outside the gene matches: 4. CDR3 sequence: CASSSAGVPYEQYF. The DNA for the CDR3 is TGTGCCAGCAGCTCAGCGGGGGTTCCCTACGAGCAGTACTTC.

The V gene is TRBV19, the J gene TRBJ1-5; TRBD1 matches 7 bases. The ends lost 9 bases at V and 5 bases at J; junction bases unmatched: 10. This CDR3 region has 14 residues. Germline V gene sequence: CDR1 LNHDA, CDR2 SQIVND (reference sequence). CDR3 in DNA: TGTGCCAGCTCGGACAGGCGATTGGATCAGCCCCAGCATTTT. Its translation is CASSDRRLDQPQHF.

The chain links TRBV6-6 to TRBJ1-5, with D uncertain. The V gene lost 0 bases and the J gene lost 3 bases, with 12 bases spanning the gap. The germline V gene encodes CDR1 MNHNY and CDR2 SVGAGI (reference sequence). CDR3 size: 16 residues. The CDR3 sequence is CASSYSSPRSNQPQHF. In DNA, the CDR3 is TGTGCCAGCAGTTACTCGAGTCCCCGGTCCAATCAGCCCCAGCATTTT.

The V and J genes are TRBV5-4 and TRBJ2-7, with TRBD1 matching 7 bases. Trimming removed 1 base from V and 4 bases from J; junction bases left unmatched: 5. Germline V lookup: CDR1 SGHNT, CDR2 YYREEE (reference sequence). The CDR3 contains 14 residues. CDR3: CASSLNDREYEQYF. CDR3 in DNA: TGTGCCAGCAGCTTGAACGACAGGGAGTACGAGCAGTACTTC.

The rearrangement joins TRBV7-9 to TRBJ1-3; D ambiguous. CDR3 length: 13 amino acids. The germline V gene has CDR1 SEHNR and CDR2 FQNEAQ (reference sequence). The V end lost 10 bases, the J end lost 2 bases, and 12 bases lay between the germline ends. CDR3 sequence: CANGRETGNTIYF. Written as DNA, the CDR3 is TGTGCCAACGGGAGGGAGACTGGAAACACCATATATTTT.

This chain links TRBV7-2 with TRBJ2-1, with 7 bases lining up with TRBD1. The CDR3 loop spans 13 amino acids. V shed 5 bases and J 7 bases; nucleotides not matched to a gene: 5. The germline CDR1 and CDR2 sequences are SGHTA and FQGNSA. The CDR3 sequence is CASSPDRQNEQFF. CDR3 coding DNA: TGTGCCAGCAGCCCGGACAGGCAAAATGAGCAGTTCTTC.

This chain uses TRBV29-1 with TRBJ2-1, with a tentative D call TRBD2 (6 bases). This CDR3 contains 12 residues. Germline-derived CDR1 and CDR2 are SQVTM and ANQGSEA. V lost 4 bases and J 9 bases, leaving 13 bases between the germline ends. The CDR3, as DNA: TGCAGCGTTGTGCGGGAAGGTAGTGAGCAGTTCTTC. Protein product: CSVVREGSEQFF.

The chain couples TRBV11-3 to TRBJ2-7; possibly TRBD1 for D (5 bases). CDR1 and CDR2 (germline): SGHNT, YENEEA. The CDR3 has 13 amino acids. Trimming took off 4 bases at V and 5 bases at J, with 12 bases between the two ends. CDR3 sequence (DNA): TGTGCCAGCAGCTCGCCAGGGCTGGACGAGCAGTACTTC. Protein product: CASSSPGLDEQYF.

The V and J genes are TRBV29-1 and TRBJ2-7, with 10 positions matching TRBD1. The CDR3 contains 13 residues. The trim removed 6 bases at V and 5 bases at J, leaving 7 bases unmatched. Looked up from germline, CDR1 is SQVTM and CDR2 is ANQGSEA. The CDR3 DNA sequence: TGCAGCGTCATGACAGGGGGCGGGAACGAGCAGTACTTC. Amino acids: CSVMTGGGNEQYF.

This sequence joins TRBV29-1 and TRBJ2-6; D is perhaps TRBD2 (5 bases). The germline CDR1 and CDR2 sequences are SQVTM and ANQGSEA. CDR3 length: 15 residues. Trimming took 7 bases from V and 0 from J, leaving 13 bases between them. The DNA for the CDR3 is TGCAGCGCTACGGACGGGGTCTCTGGGGCCAACGTCCTGACTTTC. Its protein is CSATDGVSGANVLTF.

This chain uses TRBV5-1 with TRBJ1-6, with 8 positions matching TRBD1. The V segment lost 3 bases and the J segment 9 bases; nucleotides outside the gene matches: 8. This CDR3 has 15 residues. Looked up from germline, CDR1 is SGHRS and CDR2 is YFSETQ. In nucleotides, the CDR3 is TGCGCCAGCAGCTCGTCGGGGACAGGAGTTTCACCCCTCCACTTT. Translation: CASSSSGTGVSPLHF.

J is TRBJ2-4 and V is TRBV9; D is possibly TRBD2 (6 bases). Germline CDR1 is SGDLS and CDR2 is YYNGEE. This CDR3 region has 16 residues. V was pared by 3 bases and J by 0 bases, with 13 bases between. The CDR3 here is CASSATAGLAKNIQYF. The DNA for the CDR3 is TGTGCCAGCAGCGCAACAGCGGGTTTAGCCAAAAACATTCAGTACTTC.

The chain combines TRBV6-2 or TRBV6-3 with TRBJ1-2, with 7 bases fitting TRBD1. The CDR3 contains 14 residues. CDR1 MNHEY and CDR2 SVGEGT come from the germline V gene. Germline trimming cut 2 bases from V and 2 bases from J; bases unmatched to any gene: 2. The CDR3 nucleotides are TGTGCCAGCAGTTACGGGACAGTGAACTATGGCTACACCTTC. Amino acids: CASSYGTVNYGYTF.

The V gene is TRBV2, the J gene TRBJ1-6; no reliable D call. The CDR3 totals 13 residues. Trimming took 5 bases from V and 9 from J, leaving 11 bases between them. CDR1 and CDR2 from the germline V gene are SNHLY and FYNNEI. The CDR3 region has the DNA TGTGCCAGCAGTCTTCGCATCGGTTCACCCCTCCACTTT. Translated, it gives CASSLRIGSPLHF.

The rearrangement uses TRBV27 and TRBJ2-1, with TRBD2 matching 11 bases. J gave up 4 bases and V 2 bases, and 1 base lay outside the gene matches. The CDR3 totals 15 residues. CDR1 and CDR2 from the germline V gene are MNHEY and SMNVEV (reference sequence). The CDR3 DNA is TGTGCCAGCAGTTTACTAGCGGGGGGATACAATGAGCAGTTCTTC. The encoded protein is CASSLLAGGYNEQFF.

The chain links TRBV9 to TRBJ1-2; 10 positions agree with TRBD1. From germline, CDR1 is SGDLS and CDR2 YYNGEE. The CDR3 is 16 amino acids. J was trimmed by 8 bases and V by 4 bases; bases with no gene match: 14. Written as DNA, the CDR3 is TGTGCCAGCAGCCTGGGTAGCCTGACAGGGGGCGACGGCTACACCTTC. The encoded protein is CASSLGSLTGGDGYTF.

The gene calls are TRBV5-1 and TRBJ2-1, with TRBD2 matching 15 bases. The CDR3 is 18 residues long. V shed 4 bases and J 7 bases; nucleotides not matched to a gene: 12. CDR1 SGHRS and CDR2 YFSETQ come from the germline V gene. CDR3: CASSGGLAGGPRGNEQFF. The CDR3 DNA reads as TGCGCCAGCAGCGGCGGACTAGCGGGAGGGCCTAGAGGAAATGAGCAGTTCTTC.

The rearrangement joins TRBV5-5 to TRBJ2-7; TRBD2 matches 14 bases. J gave up 6 bases and V 0 bases, and 5 bases lay outside the gene matches. This CDR3 region has 16 residues. Germline V gene data show CDR1 as SGHKS and CDR2 as YYEKEE (reference sequence). This CDR3 reads CASSLAQGLAGVEQYF. CDR3 nucleotides: TGTGCCAGCAGCTTGGCGCAGGGACTAGCGGGAGTCGAGCAGTACTTC.

This clone has a handful of counts. The chain carries TRBV27 and TRBJ1-2, with TRBD1 identical over 7 bases. Trimming cost V 2 bases and J 8 bases; bases outside gene matches: 5. The CDR3 spans 13 residues. The germline V gene encodes CDR1 MNHEY and CDR2 SMNVEV (reference sequence). This CDR3 reads CASSLKGARGYTF. The CDR3 DNA sequence: TGTGCCAGCAGTTTAAAGGGGGCCCGGGGCTACACCTTC.

This clone has a single count. The chain joins TRBV7-9 to TRBJ1-4; perhaps TRBD1 as D (5 bases). Germline V gene data show CDR1 as SEHNR and CDR2 as FQNEAQ (reference sequence). Trimming took off 5 bases at V and 3 bases at J, with 10 bases between the two ends. This CDR3 has 14 amino acids. CDR3 region: CASSRGSANEKLFF. The CDR3 DNA is TGTGCCAGCAGCAGGGGCTCGGCTAATGAAAAACTGTTTTTT.

In regard to this clone: A read error may account for a junction end that differs from germline. V gene TRBV3-1 (or the pseudogene TRBV3-2) combines with J gene TRBJ1-3, with 8 bases matching TRBD1. Germline V gene lookup returns CDR1 LGHDT and CDR2 YNNKEL (reference sequence). The CDR3 runs to 12 residues. The CDR3 sequence is CASSQTGQGTTF. The CDR3 DNA follows: TGTGCCAGCAGCCAAACCGGACAGGGAACTACCTTT.

The gene calls are TRBV2 and TRBJ2-7; unclear D gene. CDR3 length: 13 residues. The germline V gene has CDR1 SNHLY and CDR2 FYNNEI. Trimming took 2 bases from V and 1 from J, leaving 6 bases between them. For the CDR3, the DNA is TGTGCCAGCAGTGAACCCATGTCCTACGAGCAGTACTTC. Translated, it gives CASSEPMSYEQYF.

The chain uses TRBV7-3 and TRBJ1-6; D is undetermined. CDR3 length equals 15 residues. V was cut by 2 bases and J by 7 bases, with 12 bases left in between. The germline V gene encodes CDR1 SGHTA and CDR2 FQGTGA. CDR3 amino acids: CASSLGGSGNSPLHF. The CDR3 DNA reads TGTGCCAGCAGCTTAGGAGGCAGTGGAAATTCACCCCTCCACTTT.

The V and J genes are TRBV10-3 and TRBJ2-2; 9 bases fit TRBD2. With 8 bases clipped from V and 7 bases from J, the junction kept 8 bases outside the gene matches. Looked up from germline, CDR1 is ENHRY and CDR2 is SYGVKD. The CDR3 consists of 14 residues. DNA of the CDR3: TGTGCCATCCGGGCGGGGGGGCCCGGCGGGGAGCTGTTTTTT. This sequence encodes CAIRAGGPGGELFF.

The CDR3 sequence: CASSTRLTTENTEAFF. CDR3 DNA: TGTGCCAGTAGTACCAGGCTCACGACAGAGAACACTGAAGCTTTCTTT. V usage is TRBV19 and J usage is TRBJ1-1; maybe TRBD1 (5 bases). Germline CDR1 is LNHDA and CDR2 is SQIVND (reference sequence). The CDR3 has 16 amino acids. Trimming stripped 4 bases from V and 1 base from J, with 16 bases between.

The chain uses TRBV7-9 and TRBJ1-1, with TRBD1 identical over 9 bases. Trimming took 3 bases from V and 1 from J; bases not matched to a gene: 6. The germline V gene encodes CDR1 SEHNR and CDR2 FQNEAQ (reference sequence). The CDR3 totals 16 residues. The CDR3, as DNA: TGTGCCAGCAGCTTTACAGGGGGCGCGGGGAACACTGAAGCTTTCTTT. Translating it yields CASSFTGGAGNTEAFF.

This clone counts as medium-sized (0.01 to 0.1%). The V call is TRBV7-2, the J call TRBJ1-6; 8 bases line up with TRBD1. The CDR3 is 15 residues long. Trimming cost V 1 base and J 8 bases; bases outside gene matches: 4. Germline assignment: CDR1 SGHTA and CDR2 FQGNSA. The CDR3 DNA reads TGTGCCAGCAGCTTAGGCGGACAGGGATATTCACCCCTCCACTTT. Amino acids: CASSLGGQGYSPLHF. Full variable domain (remainder filled in from reference TRBV7-2 and TRBJ1-6): GAGVSQSPSNKVTEKGKDVELRCDPISGHTALYWYRQSLGQGLEFLIYFQGNSAPDKSGLPSDRFSAERTGGSVSTLTIQRTQQEDSAVYLCASSLGGQGYSPLHFGNGTRLTVT.

J is TRBJ1-3 and V is TRBV28; D call uncertain. Between the trimmed V and J ends, which lost 0 bases and 3 bases, there was a span of 12 bases. Germline V gene lookup returns CDR1 MDHEN and CDR2 SYDVKM. The CDR3 is made up of 16 amino acids. CDR3 loop: CASSLWSSANGNTIYF. In DNA, the CDR3 is TGTGCCAGCAGTTTATGGTCCTCAGCGAATGGAAACACCATATATTTT.

The chain combines TRBV28 with TRBJ2-5; D is undetermined. Trimming took off 0 bases at V and 0 bases at J, with 8 bases between the two ends. The CDR3 is 15 residues long. Germline CDR1 reads MDHEN; CDR2 reads SYDVKM. CDR3 sequence reads: CASSLWAVYQETQYF. DNA for the CDR3: TGTGCCAGCAGTTTATGGGCCGTGTACCAAGAGACCCAGTACTTC. Full variable domain (outside the CDR3, taken from reference TRBV28 and TRBJ2-5): DVKVTQSSRYLVKRTGEKVFLECVQDMDHENMFWYRQDPGLGLRLIYFSYDVKMKEKGDIPEGYSVSREKKERFSLILESASTNQTSMYLCASSLWAVYQETQYFGPGTRLLVL.

The CDR3 region has the DNA TGCGCCAGCAGCTTAGTCCCGGGACTAGCGGGGGGGCTGGAGACCCAGTACTTC. It encodes CASSLVPGLAGGLETQYF. The rearrangement links TRBV5-1 to TRBJ2-5, with 16 nucleotides matching TRBD2. J lost 5 bases, V lost 2 bases, and 9 bases had no gene match. Germline assignment: CDR1 SGHRS and CDR2 YFSETQ. The CDR3 contains 18 residues.